This TCR beta chain was found in a study of blood T cells in healthy people across ages. Study context: Researchers report that template switching captured about one barcoded beta molecule per two T cells. Study-level points and caveats: Per-million-T-cell TCR beta diversity fell roughly linearly with age. There were more naive CD4+ cells and higher diversity in long-lived donors than in aged donors.

For this clonotype: Its antigen is not known.

Alongside a J-beta primer mix, a sample-barcoded 5' primer served in a second PCR lasting about 7 to 11 cycles. TCRdb re-called the 5' RACE reads with MiXCR, one entry per CDR3 protein. This sample has about 1.4 million distinct CDR3 sequences, with approximately 63% found just once. From germline, CDR1 is MNHEY and CDR2 SVGAGI. The V end lost 2 bases, the J end lost 3 bases, and 19 bases lay between the germline ends. The CDR3 runs to 17 residues. The specimen was blood. This chain joins TRBV6-5 and TRBJ1-2, with a possible D match to TRBD1 (6 bases). This TCR derives from a young man in good health. This chain's CDR3 is CASSYPSVSGGHYGYTF. CDR3 sequence (DNA): TGTGCCAGCAGTTACCCTTCCGTTTCTGGGGGCCACTATGGCTACACCTTC.